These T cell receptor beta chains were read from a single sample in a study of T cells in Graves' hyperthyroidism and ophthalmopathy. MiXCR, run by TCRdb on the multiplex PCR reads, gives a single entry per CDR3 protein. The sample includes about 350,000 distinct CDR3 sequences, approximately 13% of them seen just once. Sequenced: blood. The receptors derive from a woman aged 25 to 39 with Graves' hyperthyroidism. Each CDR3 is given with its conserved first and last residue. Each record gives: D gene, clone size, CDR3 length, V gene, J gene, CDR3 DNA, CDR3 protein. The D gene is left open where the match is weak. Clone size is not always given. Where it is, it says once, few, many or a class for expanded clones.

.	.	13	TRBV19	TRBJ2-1	TGTGCCAGTAGTATAACCACCTACAATGAGCAGTTCTTC	CASSITTYNEQFF
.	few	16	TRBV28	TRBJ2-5	TGTGCCAGCAGTTTATTAGGGGACGAAAGCTGGGAGACCCAGTACTTC	CASSLLGDESWETQYF
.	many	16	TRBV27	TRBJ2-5	TGTGCCAGCAGTCGCCTTCCAGGGAGGCGAGAAGAGACCCAGTACTTC	CASSRLPGRREETQYF
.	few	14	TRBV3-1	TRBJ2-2	TGTGCCAGCAACCAAGATTTGGTGGTCGGGGAGCTGTTTTTT	CASNQDLVVGELFF
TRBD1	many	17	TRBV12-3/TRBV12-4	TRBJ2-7	TGTGCCAGCAGTTTACTTACGGTCCGGGACAGGTTCAACGAGCAGTACTTC	CASSLLTVRDRFNEQYF
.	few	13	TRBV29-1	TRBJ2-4	TGCAGCGTTGGGGCGGGGGCCAAAAACATTCAGTACTTC	CSVGAGAKNIQYF
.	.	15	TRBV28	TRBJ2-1	TGTGCCAGCAGTTTCAGGGCAGCCGGTTACAATGAGCAGTTCTTC	CASSFRAAGYNEQFF
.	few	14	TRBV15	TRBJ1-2	TGTGCCACCAGCAGGCAAATAGGGCAGCCCGGTTCATCCTTC	CATSRQIGQPGSSF
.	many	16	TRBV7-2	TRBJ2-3	TGTGCCAGCAGCCCGGGGTGGCGGGAAAGCACAGATACGCAGTATTTT	CASSPGWRESTDTQYF
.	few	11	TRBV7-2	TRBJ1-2	TGTGCCAGCAGCTTGTATTGGGGCTACACCTTC	CASSLYWGYTF
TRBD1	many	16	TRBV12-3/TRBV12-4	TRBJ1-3	TGTGCCAGCACATACCGGGACAGGAGATCTGGAAACACCATATATTTT	CASTYRDRRSGNTIYF
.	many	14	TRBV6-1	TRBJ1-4	TGTGCCAGCAGTGCTGGCCTGGCGAATGAAAAACTGTTTTTT	CASSAGLANEKLFF
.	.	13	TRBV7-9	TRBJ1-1	TGTGCCAGCAGCTTTAGCTGGACGTTGGTATCTTTCTTT	CASSFSWTLVSFF
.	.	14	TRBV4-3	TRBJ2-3	TGCGCCAGCAGCCAAGAGGGGACCCCAGATACGCAGTATTTT	CASSQEGTPDTQYF
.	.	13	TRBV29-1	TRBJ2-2	TGCAGCGCAATTAAAGGGGCCGTCGGGGAGCTGTTTTTT	CSAIKGAVGELFF
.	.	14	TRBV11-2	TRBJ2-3	TGTGCCAGCAGCCACGACAGCCACACAGATACGCAGTATTTT	CASSHDSHTDTQYF
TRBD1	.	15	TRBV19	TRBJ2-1	TGTGCCAGTAGTATTAGGACAGGGGTGAACAATGAGCAGTTCTTC	CASSIRTGVNNEQFF
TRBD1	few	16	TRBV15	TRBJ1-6	TGTGCCACCAGCACAACAGGGGCCTGGGAGAATTCACCCCTCCACTTT	CATSTTGAWENSPLHF
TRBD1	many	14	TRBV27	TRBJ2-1	TGTGCCAGCAGTTTATCAGGGACAGGGAAAGAGCAGTTCTTC	CASSLSGTGKEQFF
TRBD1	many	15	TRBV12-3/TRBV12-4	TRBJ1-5	TGTGCCAGCAGTTCAAACAGGGGCCCCCTTCAGCCCCAGCATTTT	CASSSNRGPLQPQHF
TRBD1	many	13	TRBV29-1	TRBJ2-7	TGCAGCGTTGTCCTAGGGGGCATCTACGAGCAGTACTTC	CSVVLGGIYEQYF
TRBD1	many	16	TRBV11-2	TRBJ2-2	TGTGCCAGCAGACCCGGGACAGCCGCGAACACCGGGGAGCTGTTTTTT	CASRPGTAANTGELFF
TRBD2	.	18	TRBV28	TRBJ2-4	TGTGCCAGCATCCTGGGACTAGCGGGAGAACTAGCCAAAAACATTCATTACTTC	CASILGLAGELAKNIHYF
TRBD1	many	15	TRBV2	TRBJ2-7	TGTGCCAGCAGTGAATCGGGGACAGGGTTGGGCGAGCAGTACTTC	CASSESGTGLGEQYF
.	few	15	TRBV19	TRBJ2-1	TGTGCCAGTAGTATACGGGACATGTCCCACAATGAGCAGTTCTTC	CASSIRDMSHNEQFF
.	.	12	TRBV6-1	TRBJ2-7	TGTGCCACCAACAGACAGCCCTACGAGCAGTACTTC	CATNRQPYEQYF
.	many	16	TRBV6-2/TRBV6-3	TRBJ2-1	TGTGCCAGCAGTTACTCGGACTTGCGGTCCTACAATGAGCAGTTCTTC	CASSYSDLRSYNEQFF
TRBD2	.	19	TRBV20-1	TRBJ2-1	TGCAGTGCTAGAAACAGGGTATCCTTAGCGGGAGGGGCTTACAATGAGCAGTTCTTC	CSARNRVSLAGGAYNEQFF
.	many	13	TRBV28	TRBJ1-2	TGTGCCAGCAGTCCCCCAGCTCCCTATGGCTACACCTTC	CASSPPAPYGYTF
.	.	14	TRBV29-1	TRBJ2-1	TGCAGCGTTGGTCTCCTTGGGTCCTACAATGAGCAGTTCTTC	CSVGLLGSYNEQFF
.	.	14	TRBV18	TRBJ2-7	TGTGCCAGCCTACCTGGCGGGGCTCCCTACGAGCAGTACTTC	CASLPGGAPYEQYF
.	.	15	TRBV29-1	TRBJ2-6	TGCAGCGTCTTACAGCTCCCGGGGGGGGCCAACGTCCTGACTTTC	CSVLQLPGGANVLTF
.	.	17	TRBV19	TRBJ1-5	TGTGCCAGTAGTATGCTTACCTTACAGGGCGTCCTTCAGCCCCAGCATTTT	CASSMLTLQGVLQPQHF
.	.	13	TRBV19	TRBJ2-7	TGTGCCAGTATGCGCAGGGGTGGCGACGAGCAGTACTTC	CASMRRGGDEQYF
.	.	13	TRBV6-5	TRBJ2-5	TGTGCCAGCAGTTCAGGTCCCACGGAGACCCAGTACTTC	CASSSGPTETQYF
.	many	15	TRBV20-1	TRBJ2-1	TGCAGTGCTAGAGCTCAACTTGCAACTCACAATGAGCAGTTCTTC	CSARAQLATHNEQFF
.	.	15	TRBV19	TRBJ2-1	TGTGCCAGTAGTATTGCCGTTGGATTTTACAATGAGCAGTTCTTC	CASSIAVGFYNEQFF
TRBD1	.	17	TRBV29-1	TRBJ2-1	TGCAGCGTTGAAGATGTAGGACAGGGGGCGTCCTACAATGAGCAGTTCTTC	CSVEDVGQGASYNEQFF
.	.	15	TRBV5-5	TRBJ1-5	TGTGCCAGCAGCTTGGATTGGGCAGGCACTCAGCCCCAGCATTTT	CASSLDWAGTQPQHF
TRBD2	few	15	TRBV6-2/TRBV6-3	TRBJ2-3	TGTGCCAGCAGTTCCGCTAGCGGGAGTTGGGATACGCAGTATTTT	CASSSASGSWDTQYF
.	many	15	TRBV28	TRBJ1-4	TGTGCCAGCAGTTCACAGGCGTTAGCTAATGAAAAACTGTTTTTT	CASSSQALANEKLFF
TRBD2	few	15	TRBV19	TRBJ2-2	TGTGCCAGTAGACCTAGCGGGAAGAACACCGGGGAGCTGTTTTTT	CASRPSGKNTGELFF
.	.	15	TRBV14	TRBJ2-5	TGTGCCAGCAGCAGTCTTGAGGCAGCCGGGGAGACCCAGTACTTC	CASSSLEAAGETQYF
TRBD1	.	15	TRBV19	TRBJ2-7	TGTGCCAGTAGTTGGGCCCCGGGACAGGGCGACGAGCAGTACTTC	CASSWAPGQGDEQYF
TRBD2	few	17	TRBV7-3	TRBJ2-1	TGTGCCAGCAGCTTAGGGATTGGCGGGAGGGCCCTGAATGAGCAGTTCTTC	CASSLGIGGRALNEQFF
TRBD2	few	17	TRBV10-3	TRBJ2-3	TGTGCCATCAGAGGCGGGAGCGCAGCTTATAGCACAGATACGCAGTATTTT	CAIRGGSAAYSTDTQYF